This passage covers 23 T cell receptor beta chains from one sample sequenced in a study of blood T cell repertoires in COVID-19. Sequenced by immunoSEQ multiplex PCR; TCRdb stores in-frame clones only, minus some. Of some 380,000 clones listed, around 87% are singletons. The sample consisted of PBMCs or T cells enriched from blood (not recorded which). The origin of the receptors is a man younger than 40 who had recovered from COVID-19.

The J gene is TRBJ2-7, the V gene TRBV5-1, with 7 nucleotides matching TRBD1. V shed 3 bases, J shed 1 base, and the junction held 7 bases outside the gene matches. The CDR3 consists of 15 residues. Germline V gene data show CDR1 as SGHRS and CDR2 as YFSETQ. The CDR3 protein is CASSYTGDMSYEQYF. The CDR3 nucleotides are TGCGCCAGCAGCTACACAGGGGACATGTCCTACGAGCAGTACTTC.

This sequence joins TRBV20-1 and TRBJ2-1; 9 bases are shared with TRBD2. Germline CDR1 reads DFQATT; CDR2 reads SNEGSKA (reference sequence). The CDR3 runs to 14 residues. The trim removed 3 bases at V and 6 bases at J, leaving 6 bases unmatched. CDR3 DNA: TGCAGTGCTAGTCGGCTAGCGGGGACCAATGAGCAGTTCTTC. This codes for CSASRLAGTNEQFF.

The V and J genes are TRBV4-1 and TRBJ1-4; D might be TRBD1 (5 bases). CDR1 is MGHRA and CDR2 is YSYEKL in the germline V gene. V was clipped by 1 base and J by 7 bases, with 16 bases between them. The CDR3 is 16 residues long. CDR3 residues: CASSQAGGGVGEKLFF. The DNA for the CDR3 is TGCGCCAGCAGCCAAGCTGGCGGGGGGGTGGGTGAAAAACTGTTTTTT.

The rearrangement uses TRBV27 and TRBJ1-2; tentatively, D is TRBD1 (5 bases). CDR1 is MNHEY and CDR2 is SMNVEV in the germline V gene (reference sequence). With 0 bases removed from V and 0 bases from J, the gap between germline ends came to 8 bases. CDR3 length equals 15 residues. CDR3 region: CASSLSRAANYGYTF. The CDR3 nucleotides read TGTGCCAGCAGTTTATCCAGGGCCGCTAACTATGGCTACACCTTC.

This chain links TRBV5-1 with TRBJ1-6, with 8 bases fitting TRBD1. This CDR3 is built from 14 residues. CDR1 SGHRS and CDR2 YFSETQ come from the germline V gene. With 4 bases clipped from V and 10 bases from J, the junction kept 7 bases outside the gene matches. The chain's CDR3 is CASSPQGAQSPLHF. In DNA, the CDR3 is TGCGCCAGCAGCCCTCAGGGGGCCCAATCACCCCTCCACTTT.

This CDR3 reads CASSPYRGRVETDTQYF. CDR3 DNA: TGTGCCAGCAGCCCCTACAGGGGGCGAGTAGAAACAGATACGCAGTATTTT. The chain employs TRBV11-2 and TRBJ2-3; 9 nucleotides match TRBD1. Per the germline V gene, CDR1 is SGHAT and CDR2 is FQNNGV. Losses at the gene ends were 5 bases for V and 3 bases for J; bases not matched to a gene: 12. The CDR3 sequence is 17 residues long.

To note about this clone: Compared with germline, one end of the junction differs, possibly owing to a read error. The rearrangement links TRBV18 to TRBJ1-5, with TRBD1 as a possible D gene (6 bases). Germline V gene sequence: CDR1 KGHSH, CDR2 LQKENI. The CDR3 runs 15 residues. CDR3 nucleotide sequence: TGTGTCAGCTCACCTGGGGACACCAGAGCAGGGCCCCAGCATTTT. Encoded protein: CVSSPGDTRAGPQHF.

The rearrangement links TRBV5-6 to TRBJ2-7; 7 bases fit TRBD2. In germline, CDR1 is SGHDT, CDR2 YYEEEE. V dropped 4 bases and J dropped 4; count of bases not matched to a gene: 8. The CDR3 contains 14 residues. CDR3 sequence: CASSPIELAYEQYF. The CDR3 bases are TGTGCCAGCAGCCCGATTGAACTAGCGTACGAGCAGTACTTC.

The chain links TRBV12-3 or TRBV12-4 to TRBJ1-2, with D unresolved. CDR3 length equals 13 residues. Trimming left V 7 bases short and J 2 bases short, with 11 bases between. CDR3 region: CASNPTGNYGYTF. The CDR3, as DNA: TGTGCCAGCAACCCGACTGGGAACTATGGCTACACCTTC.

The V and J genes are TRBV30 and TRBJ1-2, with 8 bases fitting TRBD1. V was pared by 0 bases and J by 7 bases, with 10 bases of the junction left unmatched. This CDR3 is 15 amino acids long. Germline V CDR1 and CDR2: GTSNPN, SVGIG (reference sequence). The chain's CDR3 is CAWSVLMTGVGGYTF. In DNA form, the CDR3 reads TGTGCCTGGAGTGTACTGATGACAGGGGTAGGTGGCTACACCTTC.

The chain couples TRBV15 to TRBJ1-2; D is uncertain. The CDR3 loop spans 14 amino acids. The germline V gene has CDR1 LNHNV and CDR2 YYDKDF (reference sequence). V was cut by 2 bases and J by 8 bases, with 15 bases left in between. CDR3 bases: TGTGCCACCAGCAGATCCATTAGTCGGTTAGGCTACACCTTC. Translation gives CATSRSISRLGYTF. The variable domain in full, completed from reference TRBV15 and TRBJ1-2, reads DAMVIQNPRYQVTQFGKPVTLSCSQTLNHNVMYWYQQKSSQAPKLLFHYYDKDFNNEADTPDNFQSRRPNTSFCFLDIRSPGLGDTAMYLCATSRSISRLGYTFGSGTRLTVV.

The chain links TRBV18 to TRBJ2-2, with 7 bases lining up with TRBD1. Per germline, CDR1 KGHSH and CDR2 LQKENI. The CDR3 totals 17 residues. Germline trimming cut 5 bases from V and 4 bases from J; bases unmatched to any gene: 13. CDR3 bases: TGTGCCAGCTCAGAACAGGGGCGCCACCGTGGCACCGGGGAGCTGTTTTTT. Protein product: CASSEQGRHRGTGELFF.

This chain connects TRBV19 to TRBJ2-4; TRBD1 is a possible D gene (6 bases). Germline-derived CDR1 and CDR2 are LNHDA and SQIVND (reference sequence). The V gene lost 6 bases and the J gene lost 6 bases, with 12 bases spanning the gap. The CDR3 sequence is 13 residues long. The CDR3 is CASRRQGINIQYF. As DNA, the CDR3 is TGTGCCAGTAGACGCCAGGGGATAAACATTCAGTACTTC. Looking up the rest from reference TRBV19 and TRBJ2-4 gives the full variable domain: DGGITQSPKYLFRKEGQNVTLSCEQNLNHDAMYWYRQDPGQGLRLIYYSQIVNDFQKGDIAEGYSVSREKKESFPLTVTSAQKNPTAFYLCASRRQGINIQYFGAGTRLSVL.

This rearrangement joins TRBV6-5 to TRBJ1-2, with TRBD1 as a possible D gene (5 bases). Trimming cost V 0 bases and J 6 bases, with 14 bases left between them. CDR1 and CDR2 from the germline V gene are MNHEY and SVGAGI. The CDR3 is 15 amino acids. The CDR3 sequence is CASSYSIRGRDGYTF. CDR3 bases: TGTGCCAGCAGTTACTCGATCCGGGGGAGGGATGGCTACACCTTC.

The V and J genes are TRBV19 and TRBJ1-1, with D perhaps TRBD1 (5 bases). The V end was cut by 5 bases, the J end by 7 bases, with 11 bases between. Germline assignment: CDR1 LNHDA and CDR2 SQIVND (reference sequence). There are 12 residues in the CDR3. The CDR3 nucleotides read TGTGCCAGTAGTGTGCGACAGTATGAAGCTTTCTTT. Its translation is CASSVRQYEAFF.

The chain links TRBV5-4 to TRBJ1-2, with TRBD1 identical over 7 bases. CDR1 and CDR2 (germline): SGHNT, YYREEE (reference sequence). The CDR3 is 13 residues long. The V segment lost 4 bases and the J segment 7 bases; nucleotides outside the gene matches: 7. This chain's CDR3 is CASSVTGALGYTF. The CDR3 DNA reads TGTGCCAGCAGCGTTACAGGGGCTCTTGGCTACACCTTC.

The J gene is TRBJ2-2, the V gene TRBV10-3, with a weak D call TRBD1 (6 bases). Germline-derived CDR1 and CDR2 are ENHRY and SYGVKD. Deletions cut 10 bases from V and 4 bases from J, with 13 bases between. The CDR3 is made up of 13 amino acids. CDR3 amino acids: CATTGTTTGELFF. Written as DNA, the CDR3 is TGTGCCACCACCGGGACAACCACCGGGGAGCTGTTTTTT.

The J gene is TRBJ1-2, the V gene TRBV7-9, with TRBD1 matching 9 bases. The germline V gene has CDR1 SEHNR and CDR2 FQNEAQ (reference sequence). J gave up 4 bases and V 5 bases, and 11 bases lay outside the gene matches. This CDR3 spans 16 amino acids. Here the CDR3 reads CASSPWDRATTYGYTF. The CDR3 nucleotides are TGTGCCAGCAGCCCTTGGGACAGGGCAACCACCTATGGCTACACCTTC.

V usage is TRBV7-9 and J usage is TRBJ1-1, with D uncertain. Germline V gene data show CDR1 as SEHNR and CDR2 as FQNEAQ (reference sequence). The CDR3 runs to 12 residues. Trimming cost V 2 bases and J 7 bases, with 8 bases left between them. CDR3 bases: TGTGCCAGCAGCTTAATCGGGGATGAAGCTTTCTTT. Translation: CASSLIGDEAFF. Full variable domain (missing parts from reference TRBV7-9 and TRBJ1-1): DTGVSQNPRHKITKRGQNVTFRCDPISEHNRLYWYRQTLGQGPEFLTYFQNEAQLEKSRLLSDRFSAERPKGSFSTLEIQRTEQGDSAMYLCASSLIGDEAFFGQGTRLTVV.

This chain connects TRBV29-1 to TRBJ1-1; D is undetermined. Germline V gene lookup returns CDR1 SQVTM and CDR2 ANQGSEA. This CDR3 region has 13 residues. V was cut by 7 bases and J by 0 bases, with 12 bases left in between. In DNA, the CDR3 is TGCAGCGGGGCGGGCCATTTGAACACTGAAGCTTTCTTT. This translates into CSGAGHLNTEAFF.

The rearrangement uses TRBV3-1 (or the pseudogene TRBV3-2) and TRBJ1-2; tentative D call: TRBD1 (5 bases). The V gene's germline CDR1 is LGHDT and CDR2 YNNKEL (reference sequence). The CDR3 is 17 residues long. V was cut by 0 bases and J by 8 bases, with 22 bases left in between. This CDR3 is CASSQDNWGRGRNGYTF. The CDR3 DNA reads as TGTGCCAGCAGCCAAGATAACTGGGGGAGGGGAAGGAACGGCTACACCTTC.

The rearrangement links TRBV12-3 or TRBV12-4 to TRBJ1-2; D is ambiguous. The V end lost 5 bases, the J end lost 3 bases, and 10 bases lay between the germline ends. The CDR3 spans 13 residues. As DNA, the CDR3 is TGTGCCAGCAGTCAGACACGGCACTATGGCTACACCTTC. Translating it yields CASSQTRHYGYTF.

The chain has TRBV7-8 and TRBJ2-1, with 13 nucleotides matching TRBD2. CDR3 size: 17 residues. The trim removed 7 bases at V and 5 bases at J, leaving 11 bases unmatched. Germline values: CDR1 SGHVS, CDR2 FQNEAQ. The CDR3 sequence: CASTLPGTSGADNEQFF. CDR3 nucleotide sequence: TGTGCCAGCACCCTACCCGGGACTAGCGGGGCGGACAATGAGCAGTTCTTC.